This T cell receptor (beta chain) was retrieved from a study of regulatory T cells in long-lasting Graves disease. The time point is: newly diagnosed GD, antithyroid drugs for less than 3 months. Construction of the TCR library relied on RNA isolated from PBMCs. There are many counts of this clonotype. As yet, its antigen is unknown. General study findings and limits: Persistent cases favored TRBV28, TRBJ1-2 and TRBJ2-5. Comparison showed that persistent patients shared more public clonotypes (about 2,700) than new patients (nearly 1,000).

For TCR beta, libraries came from iRepertoire HTBI primers and Arm-PCR of CDR3 regions. From the multiplex PCR reads, TCRdb called clonotypes with MiXCR, one entry per CDR3 protein. In the table there are about 400,000 distinct CDR3 sequences, around 15% of which are singletons. Germline-derived CDR1 and CDR2 are SGHAT and FQDESV (reference sequence). The CDR3 runs 15 residues. Trimming took 5 bases from V and 9 from J, leaving 20 bases between them. The sample was also linked to a second study, of T cells in Graves' hyperthyroidism and ophthalmopathy. This second study says: Onset of ophthalmopathy came a median roughly 6.5 months after the model predicted it.

The source of this sequence is a young woman with Graves disease. The sequences come from peripheral blood mononuclear cells (PBMCs), collected at new diagnosis, from a patient treated with antithyroid drugs. The rearrangement joins TRBV11-1 to TRBJ2-1; D possibly matches TRBD1 or TRBD2 (5 bases each). DNA for the CDR3: TGTGCCAGCAGCCTGGACGTCGGGACCGCTAGTGAGCAGTTCTTC. Translated: CASSLDVGTASEQFF.